This entry lists 23 T cell receptor beta chains sequenced from one sample in a study of control samples from healthy donors and cancer patients. Some clones are missing from TCRdb's copy, which holds only in-frame ones; the method was immunoSEQ multiplex PCR. Here the sample spans approximately 100,000 clones, around 86% being singletons. What was sequenced was blood. These receptors came from a man aged 25-45 years in good health.

This rearrangement joins TRBV27 to TRBJ1-1; D possibly corresponds to TRBD1 (5 bases). Germline values: CDR1 MNHEY, CDR2 SMNVEV (reference sequence). This CDR3 is 15 amino acids long. Trimming cost V 2 bases and J 0 bases, with 10 bases left between them. The CDR3 nucleotides are TGTGCCAGCAGTTTAAATTGGGGGATGAACACTGAAGCTTTCTTT. It encodes CASSLNWGMNTEAFF.

The chain links TRBV11-2 to TRBJ1-3; TRBD1 aligns across 7 bases. Germline CDR1 reads SGHAT; CDR2 reads FQNNGV. The CDR3 runs 15 residues. V was pared by 3 bases and J by 0 bases, with 2 bases of the junction left unmatched. The DNA for the CDR3 is TGTGCCAGCAGCTTGGACAGGTACTCTGGAAACACCATATATTTT. Translated: CASSLDRYSGNTIYF.

This chain joins TRBV9 and TRBJ1-3; D is uncertain. The CDR3 runs to 15 residues. V was cut by 4 bases and J by 1 base, with 12 bases left in between. From germline, CDR1 is SGDLS and CDR2 YYNGEE. CDR3 in amino acids: CASSLEHGSGNTIYF. CDR3 nucleotides: TGTGCCAGCAGCTTAGAACACGGTTCTGGAAACACCATATATTTT. The variable domain in full, with the rest retrieved from reference TRBV9 and TRBJ1-3, is DSGVTQTPKHLITATGQRVTLRCSPRSGDLSVYWYQQSLDQGLQFLIQYYNGEERAKGNILERFSAQQFPDLHSELNLSSLELGDSALYFCASSLEHGSGNTIYFGEGSWLTVV.

The V and J genes are TRBV6-5 and TRBJ2-7; tentative D call: TRBD2 (7 bases). Germline V gene lookup returns CDR1 MNHEY and CDR2 SVGAGI. The germline V and J ends were trimmed by 11 bases and 2 bases, with 22 bases remaining between them. The CDR3 contains 15 residues. As DNA, the CDR3 is TGTGCCGGGGGGGCCTCTCGGCAGTTCACCTACGAGCAGTACGTC. As protein: CAGGASRQFTYEQYV.

The V gene is TRBV14, the J gene TRBJ1-6, with 7 bases matching TRBD1. CDR3 size: 14 residues. Trimming cost V 4 bases and J 10 bases; bases outside gene matches: 7. Germline V lookup: CDR1 SGHDN, CDR2 FVKESK. Here the CDR3 DNA reads TGTGCCAGCAGCCGTCAAGGGGGCGAATCACCCCTCCACTTT. This sequence encodes CASSRQGGESPLHF.

V gene TRBV5-6 combines with J gene TRBJ2-3; 7 bases are a match to TRBD1. CDR3 length: 15 residues. V lost 4 bases to trimming and J lost 3 bases; unmatched junction nucleotides: 8. CDR1 and CDR2 from the germline V gene are SGHDT and YYEEEE. The CDR3: CASSQEGANTDTQYF. As DNA, the CDR3 is TGTGCCAGCAGCCAAGAGGGGGCTAATACAGATACGCAGTATTTT.

The rearrangement uses TRBV2 and TRBJ2-3, with D unresolved. CDR3 length: 14 residues. Germline CDR1 is SNHLY and CDR2 is FYNNEI. V was cut by 3 bases and J by 0 bases, with 7 bases left in between. The CDR3: CASSDYGSTDTQYF. The CDR3 region has the DNA TGTGCCAGCAGTGATTACGGTAGCACAGATACGCAGTATTTT.

The genes are TRBV11-3 and TRBJ1-1, with D unresolved. The CDR3 extends over 13 amino acids. Germline V gene sequence: CDR1 SGHNT, CDR2 YENEEA. Trimming removed 4 bases from V and 3 bases from J, with 9 bases in between. The CDR3 sequence: CASSSSVDTEAFF. The CDR3 nucleotides read TGTGCCAGCAGCTCATCGGTGGACACTGAAGCTTTCTTT.

CDR3 nucleotides: TGTGCCAGCAGCGTAAGTCCCAGGACCTACAATGAGCAGTTCTTC. This sequence encodes CASSVSPRTYNEQFF. This chain connects TRBV9 to TRBJ2-1, with D uncertain. V shed 1 base and J shed 2 bases, with 10 bases lying between them. The germline CDR1 and CDR2 sequences are SGDLS and YYNGEE. The CDR3 length is 15 residues.

The chain has TRBV11-2 and TRBJ1-1; D is unclear. Germline V gene sequence: CDR1 SGHAT, CDR2 FQNNGV. V shed 0 bases and J shed 2 bases, with 4 bases lying between them. CDR3 length: 13 amino acids. CDR3 sequence reads: CASSLESNTEAFF. In DNA form, the CDR3 reads TGTGCCAGCAGCTTAGAGAGTAACACTGAAGCTTTCTTT. The full variable domain, in which reference TRBV11-2 and TRBJ1-1 provide the parts outside the CDR3, is EAGVAQSPRYKIIEKRQSVAFWCNPISGHATLYWYQQILGQGPKLLIQFQNNGVVDDSQLPKDRFSAERLKGVDSTLKIQPAKLEDSAVYLCASSLESNTEAFFGQGTRLTVV.

The chain links TRBV5-1 to TRBJ2-1; 10 bases line up with TRBD1. CDR3 length: 16 residues. CDR1 and CDR2 (germline): SGHRS, YFSETQ. With 4 bases clipped from V and 2 bases from J, the junction kept 6 bases outside the gene matches. CDR3 coding DNA: TGCGCCAGCAGCCCCCCGACAGGGGGCCCCTACAATGAGCAGTTCTTC. Residues: CASSPPTGGPYNEQFF.

V gene TRBV9 combines with J gene TRBJ2-5, with D perhaps matching TRBD2 (7 bases). Germline lookup yields CDR1 SGDLS and CDR2 YYNGEE. Trimming cost V 0 bases and J 2 bases, with 14 bases left between them. The CDR3 runs to 16 residues. CDR3 region: CASSVGFGGLQETQYF. CDR3 nucleotides: TGTGCCAGCAGCGTAGGTTTCGGGGGGCTGCAAGAGACCCAGTACTTC.

The chain is built from TRBV5-8 and TRBJ2-7; D ambiguous. V was trimmed by 0 bases and J by 0 bases, leaving 7 bases between them. Germline lookup yields CDR1 SGHTS and CDR2 YDEGEE. There are 14 residues in the CDR3. The CDR3, as DNA: TGTGCCAGCAGCTTGGGAGATACCTCCTACGAGCAGTACTTC. Translating it yields CASSLGDTSYEQYF.

The rearrangement links TRBV18 to TRBJ2-5; D unresolved. The CDR3 is made up of 15 amino acids. The germline CDR1 and CDR2 sequences are KGHSH and LQKENI. Trimming removed 6 bases at V and 1 base at J, with 15 bases between. The DNA for the CDR3 is TGTGCCAGCTCCCTCCAGACTTGGCCCCAAGAGACCCAGTACTTC. Residues: CASSLQTWPQETQYF. The full variable domain, rest sourced from reference TRBV18 and TRBJ2-5, is NAGVMQNPRHLVRRRGQEARLRCSPMKGHSHVYWYRQLPEEGLKFMVYLQKENIIDESGMPKERFSAEFPKEGPSILRIQQVVRGDSAAYFCASSLQTWPQETQYFGPGTRLLVL.

This clone was recorded once. This chain links TRBV5-1 with TRBJ1-4; 8 nucleotides align to TRBD1. Per germline, CDR1 SGHRS and CDR2 YFSETQ. CDR3 size: 14 residues. J lost 14 bases, V lost 7 bases, and 16 bases had no gene match. In nucleotides, the CDR3 is TGCGCCAGCGGTCCGACAGGGGACCCTCAAGGGCTGTTTTTT. Amino acid sequence: CASGPTGDPQGLFF.

The genes are TRBV30 and TRBJ1-3; D not certain. The CDR3 sequence is 13 residues long. With 6 bases removed from V and 4 bases from J, the gap between germline ends came to 13 bases. Germline CDR1 GTSNPN, CDR2 SVGIG (reference sequence). The CDR3 is CACGLGVGNTIYF. The CDR3 DNA sequence: TGTGCCTGCGGACTGGGAGTAGGAAACACCATATATTTT. The full variable domain, rest sourced from reference TRBV30 and TRBJ1-3, is SQTIHQWPATLVQPVGSPLSLECTVEGTSNPNLYWYRQAAGRGLQLLFYSVGIGQISSEVPQNLSASRPQDRQFILSSKKLLLSDSGFYLCACGLGVGNTIYFGEGSWLTVV.

The J gene is TRBJ1-1, the V gene TRBV2; 9 bases align to TRBD1. The CDR3 sequence is 14 residues long. The V gene end was trimmed by 6 bases and the J gene end by 4 bases; junction bases not matched to a gene: 6. Germline-derived CDR1 and CDR2 are SNHLY and FYNNEI. The CDR3 loop reads CASSPRTGVTEAFF. CDR3 DNA: TGTGCCAGCAGCCCCCGGACAGGGGTCACTGAAGCTTTCTTT.

V and J are TRBV6-5 and TRBJ1-2, with a tentative D call TRBD1 (5 bases). Trimming stripped 8 bases from V and 7 bases from J, with 14 bases between. Germline V gene data show CDR1 as MNHEY and CDR2 as SVGAGI. CDR3 size: 12 residues. Here the CDR3 reads CASGSGGGGYTF. As DNA, the CDR3 is TGTGCCAGCGGTTCGGGGGGTGGTGGCTACACCTTC.

V and J are TRBV11-1 and TRBJ1-1, with D possibly TRBD1 on 5 matching bases. The CDR3 runs 13 residues. Germline values: CDR1 SGHAT, CDR2 FQDESV (reference sequence). V shed 5 bases and J shed 6 bases, with 13 bases lying between them. The CDR3 DNA reads TGTGCCAGCAGCACCCCAGGGAGGGCTGAAGCTTTCTTT. Amino acid sequence: CASSTPGRAEAFF.

This sequence joins TRBV3-1 (or the pseudogene TRBV3-2) and TRBJ1-5, with 7 bases that match TRBD1. Looked up from germline, CDR1 is LGHDT and CDR2 is YNNKEL (reference sequence). V shed 2 bases and J 7 bases; nucleotides not matched to a gene: 5. The CDR3 consists of 14 residues. CDR3 region: CASSQSTGRQPQHF. Here the CDR3 DNA reads TGTGCCAGCAGCCAATCGACAGGGCGACAGCCCCAGCATTTT.

This chain connects TRBV27 to TRBJ2-7, with D possibly being TRBD1 (5 bases). Looked up from germline, CDR1 is MNHEY and CDR2 is SMNVEV (reference sequence). The CDR3 runs 14 residues. Trimming stripped 2 bases from V and 3 bases from J, with 11 bases between. The CDR3 loop reads CASSLNGHLYEQYF. DNA of the CDR3: TGTGCCAGCAGTTTAAATGGACATCTCTACGAGCAGTACTTC.

This chain links TRBV30 with TRBJ2-1; TRBD2 is a possible D gene (6 bases). The CDR3 is 15 residues long. Germline CDR1 is GTSNPN and CDR2 is SVGIG (reference sequence). Trimming took off 4 bases at V and 4 bases at J, with 17 bases between the two ends. The CDR3 protein is CAWKRVAGLYNEQFF. Written as DNA, the CDR3 is TGTGCCTGGAAGCGAGTGGCGGGGTTGTACAATGAGCAGTTCTTC.

This sequence joins TRBV2 and TRBJ1-5, with D unresolved. Germline V gives CDR1 SNHLY, CDR2 FYNNEI. The CDR3 extends over 15 amino acids. Trimming shortened V by 6 bases and J by 2 bases, and 14 bases separated the two germline ends. CDR3 nucleotide sequence: TGTGCCAGCAGGGTGGGGTCGAGCGGCAATCAGCCCCAGCATTTT. Residues: CASRVGSSGNQPQHF. The entire variable domain, with the rest obtained from reference TRBV2 and TRBJ1-5, is as follows: EPEVTQTPSHQVTQMGQEVILRCVPISNHLYFYWYRQILGQKVEFLVSFYNNEISEKSEIFDDQFSVERPDGSNFTLKIRSTKLEDSAMYFCASRVGSSGNQPQHFGDGTRLSIL.